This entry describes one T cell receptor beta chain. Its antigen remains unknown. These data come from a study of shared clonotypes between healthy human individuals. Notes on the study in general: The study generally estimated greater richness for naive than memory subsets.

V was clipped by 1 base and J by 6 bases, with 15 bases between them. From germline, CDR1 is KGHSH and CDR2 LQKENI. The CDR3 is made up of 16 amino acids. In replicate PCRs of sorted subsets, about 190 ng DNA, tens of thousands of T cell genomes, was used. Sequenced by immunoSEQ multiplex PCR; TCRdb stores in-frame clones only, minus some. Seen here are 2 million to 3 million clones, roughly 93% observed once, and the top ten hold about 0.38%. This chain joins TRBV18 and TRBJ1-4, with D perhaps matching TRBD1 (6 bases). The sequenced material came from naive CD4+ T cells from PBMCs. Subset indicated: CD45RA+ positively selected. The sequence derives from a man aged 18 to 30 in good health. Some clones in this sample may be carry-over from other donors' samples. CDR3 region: CASSPLTTGRDEKLFF. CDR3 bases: TGTGCCAGCTCACCACTTACAACAGGGAGGGATGAAAAACTGTTTTTT. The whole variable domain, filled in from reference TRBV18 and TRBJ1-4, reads NAGVMQNPRHLVRRRGQEARLRCSPMKGHSHVYWYRQLPEEGLKFMVYLQKENIIDESGMPKERFSAEFPKEGPSILRIQQVVRGDSAAYFCASSPLTTGRDEKLFFGSGTQLSVL.